The rows below give T cell receptor beta chains drawn from one sample of a study of cytomegalovirus exposure and HLA in healthy donors. Measured with immunoSEQ multiplex PCR; TCRdb has only the in-frame clones, and not every one. Of about 190,000 clones listed, 87% are singletons. Sample: PBMCs. All receptors come from a boy under 10 years old in good health and CMV-seronegative. Both conserved end residues are part of each CDR3.

j_call | v_call | cdr3_aa
TRBJ1-3 | TRBV30 | CAWSVGTGSGNTIYF
TRBJ1-2 | TRBV5-1 | CASSFSNYGYTF
TRBJ1-1 | TRBV29-1 | CSASRALNTEAFF
TRBJ2-5 | TRBV18 | CASSPLELGQSQETQYF
TRBJ2-7 | TRBV11-2 | CASSSVRGGGYEQYF
TRBJ2-5 | TRBV2 | CANKRDSETQYF
TRBJ1-4 | TRBV11-2 | CASRRATNEKLFF
TRBJ1-5 | TRBV7-6 | CASSLHRRSNQPQHF
TRBJ2-3 | TRBV6-1 | CAGGTGGTDTQYF
TRBJ2-5 | TRBV5-1 | CASSFQGYRLLWETQYF
TRBJ2-7 | TRBV5-1 | CASSLVGTGSYEQYF
TRBJ2-1 | TRBV7-3 | CASSYDRGTYNEQFF
TRBJ1-1 | TRBV6-6 | CASSRQRTEAFF
TRBJ2-5 | TRBV7-9 | CASSQGTVQETQYF
TRBJ2-7 | TRBV4-1 | CASTPFAGGSYEQYF
TRBJ1-1 | TRBV5-6 | CASSPAGGTEAFF
TRBJ2-7 | TRBV4-1 | CASSHGQGLYEQYF
TRBJ2-7 | TRBV6-5 | CASSRQVLTSYEQYF
TRBJ1-6 | TRBV6-1 | CASSRGSSYNSPLHF
TRBJ1-2 | TRBV2 | CASSASGQGHYGYTF